This T cell receptor beta chain was sequenced during a study of beta chain features in type 1 diabetes. By way of CD45RO/CCR7/CD25/CD127/CD95/CD27, the CD4+ regulatory, stem cell-like memory, central memory and naive cells were sorted. In regard to this clone: The antigen remains unidentified.

Investigators reverse transcribed all isolated RNA, so they sequenced expressed TCRB transcripts. The table came from immunoSEQ multiplex PCR; TCRdb's copy has only in-frame clones and leaves some out. Of 900,000 or so clones in the sample, 15% to 20% were seen once. Regarding the study as a whole: The naive, central memory and Treg TCRB repertoires showed an apparent similarity that was greater among patients than among healthy donors. Shortening that was moderate but significant affected the TCRB CDR3s of Type 1 diabetes patients in all four CD4+ subsets. Reduced insertions and increased deletions marked VDJ junctions in type 1 diabetes patients.

The germline gives CDR1 SGDLS, CDR2 YYNGEE. Deletions cut 4 bases from V and 2 bases from J, with 13 bases between. The length of the CDR3 is 15 residues. The TCR was taken from a woman aged 18-35 years in good health. The specimen sequenced was naive CD4+ T cells from blood. The V gene is TRBV9, the J gene TRBJ1-3; tentative D call: TRBD1 (6 bases). The CDR3 spells CASSPGQTTGNTIYF. The CDR3 nucleotides read TGTGCCAGCAGCCCCGGACAGACGACTGGAAACACCATATATTTT.